The 27 T cell receptor beta chains below come from one sample, sequenced in a study of cytomegalovirus exposure and HLA in healthy donors (dated by TCRdb to the late 2010s). Libraries were constructed by the immunoSEQ multiplex PCR assay. For the multiplex PCR, a mixture combining 60 forward primers for TCR Vbeta segments and 13 reverse primers for TCR Jbeta segments was used. TCRdb took this table from immuneACCESS and kept in-frame rearrangements with V and J called. Such tables lack part of the clones; where checked against another copy, unresolved V genes explain under half of the gap, and the rest is unexplained. The sample table records 150,000 to 200,000 clones; roughly 70% of these occur just once. Over 6% of the sample comes from the top ten. Sequenced sample: PBMCs. The receptors shown here come from a man in his forties or fifties in good health and CMV-seropositive.

The V gene is TRBV10-2, the J gene TRBJ2-7; the match to TRBD1 covers 9 bases. This CDR3 is built from 15 residues. Per the germline V gene, CDR1 is WSHSY and CDR2 is SAAADI. V shed 6 bases and J 3 bases; nucleotides not matched to a gene: 9. The CDR3 region has the DNA TGCGCCAGCAGCCCTGGACAGGGGATATTCTACGAGCAGTACTTC. Translation gives CASSPGQGIFYEQYF.

The CDR3 reads CASSDRRGVGQFF. The CDR3 nucleotides are TGTGCCAGCAGCGACCGACGGGGAGTAGGGCAGTTCTTC. The J gene is TRBJ2-1, the V gene TRBV6-1; D might be TRBD2 (5 bases). The CDR3 has 13 amino acids. Trimming removed 6 bases at V and 12 bases at J, with 18 bases between. CDR1 is MNHNS, CDR2 SASEGT, per germline.

V gene TRBV4-3 combines with J gene TRBJ2-3, with 9 positions matching TRBD2. This CDR3 comprises 15 residues. In germline, CDR1 is LGHNA, CDR2 YSLEER. V gave up 3 bases and J gave up 8 bases; unmatched junction bases: 9. The CDR3 DNA sequence: TGCGCCAGCAGCCAGAGACTAGCGGTTAAGGGTACGCAGTATTTT. The encoded protein is CASSQRLAVKGTQYF.

The chain uses TRBV2 and TRBJ1-5, with D possibly TRBD1 on 5 matching bases. Trimming cost V 7 bases and J 6 bases, with 13 bases left between them. The CDR3 is 13 amino acids. In germline, CDR1 is SNHLY, CDR2 FYNNEI. The CDR3 reads CASKPGRGQPQHF. The CDR3, as DNA: TGTGCCAGCAAGCCGGGGCGGGGTCAGCCCCAGCATTTT.

Only a few counts were recorded for this clone. The V call is TRBV7-2, the J call TRBJ1-4, with 8 bases lining up with TRBD1. There are 17 residues in the CDR3. The V gene's germline CDR1 is SGHTA and CDR2 FQGNSA. V was pared by 5 bases and J by 0 bases, with 8 bases of the junction left unmatched. CDR3 sequence: CASSGRRQGTTNEKLFF. Here the CDR3 DNA reads TGTGCCAGCAGCGGGAGACGACAGGGGACAACTAATGAAAAACTGTTTTTT. Together with reference TRBV7-2 and TRBJ1-4, the CDR3 gives the full variable domain: GAGVSQSPSNKVTEKGKDVELRCDPISGHTALYWYRQSLGQGLEFLIYFQGNSAPDKSGLPSDRFSAERTGGSVSTLTIQRTQQEDSAVYLCASSGRRQGTTNEKLFFGSGTQLSVL.

A single count supports this clone. The rearrangement joins TRBV11-1 to TRBJ2-2; the D gene is possibly TRBD1 (5 bases). The germline V and J ends were trimmed by 4 bases and 3 bases, with 9 bases remaining between them. The CDR3 extends over 14 amino acids. Per germline, CDR1 SGHAT and CDR2 FQDESV (reference sequence). The CDR3 DNA reads as TGTGCCAGCAGCTGGGGCCGGGACACCGGGGAGCTGTTTTTT. Translating it yields CASSWGRDTGELFF.

V is TRBV10-2 and J is TRBJ1-1; D may be TRBD1 (6 bases). Germline CDR1 reads WSHSY; CDR2 reads SAAADI. Deletions cut 7 bases from V and 6 bases from J, with 21 bases between. The CDR3 consists of 15 residues. CDR3 sequence reads: CASTESGQRGPEAFF. DNA of the CDR3: TGCGCCAGCACCGAGTCGGGACAACGAGGCCCTGAAGCTTTCTTT.

J is TRBJ2-2 and V is TRBV7-8; 7 bases agree with TRBD2. This CDR3 comprises 17 residues. Per germline, CDR1 SGHVS and CDR2 FQNEAQ. The V segment lost 2 bases and the J segment 7 bases; nucleotides outside the gene matches: 13. In DNA, the CDR3 is TGTGCCAGCAGCTTACTAATGGAGGGAGCGGGGAACGGGGAGCTGTTTTTT. It is translated as CASSLLMEGAGNGELFF.

Notes on this clone: Germline is not matched at one junction end, which may reflect a read error. This sequence joins TRBV7-9 and TRBJ2-7, with D unclear. CDR3 size: 11 residues. Germline V gene data show CDR1 as SEHNR and CDR2 as FQNEAQ (reference sequence). CDR3 coding DNA: TGTTCCAGCAGCGAGGATTTCGAGCAGTACTTC. Residues: CSSSEDFEQYF.

In this sample, this clone turned up once. The J gene is TRBJ2-5, the V gene TRBV5-8; 10 bases are a match to TRBD1. The junction had 12 bases not matched to a gene; V was cut back by 5 bases and J by 5 bases. The CDR3 spans 16 residues. Germline V gene sequence: CDR1 SGHTS, CDR2 YDEGEE. CDR3 bases: TGTGCCAGCAGACCGCCACCGGGACAGGGGTTTGAGACCCAGTACTTC. Translating gives CASRPPPGQGFETQYF.

The rearrangement uses TRBV18 and TRBJ2-7, with D tentatively TRBD1 (6 bases). Between the trimmed V and J ends, which lost 0 bases and 4 bases, there was a span of 13 bases. Germline V gene data show CDR1 as KGHSH and CDR2 as LQKENI. The CDR3 runs 15 residues. The CDR3 bases are TGTGCCAGCTCACCACCCGGCAGGGGTAGATACGAGCAGTACTTC. Protein: CASSPPGRGRYEQYF.

The gene calls are TRBV4-2 and TRBJ2-5; 10 bases agree with TRBD2. The DNA end lines up better with TRBJ2-7; the J call may be wrong. The CDR3 is 16 amino acids. Germline V CDR1 and CDR2: LGHNA, YNFKEQ. Here the CDR3 reads CASSQVPSGGSYEQYF. In nucleotides, the CDR3 is TGTGCCAGCAGCCAAGTCCCTAGCGGGGGTTCCTACGAGCAGTACTTC.

V and J are TRBV9 and TRBJ2-7; 10 nucleotides align to TRBD1. This CDR3 is built from 18 residues. V was pared by 3 bases and J by 5 bases, with 17 bases of the junction left unmatched. CDR1 and CDR2 from the germline V gene are SGDLS and YYNGEE. This CDR3 is CASSASDRGPAWSHEQYF. CDR3 in DNA: TGTGCCAGCAGCGCCTCCGACAGGGGGCCGGCGTGGTCCCACGAGCAGTACTTC.

CDR3 in DNA: TGTGCCAGCAGCGGTTCGGGGGGGGCGAAACAAGAGACCCAGTACTTC. It yields the protein CASSGSGGAKQETQYF. The chain couples TRBV7-3 to TRBJ2-5, with 8 bases fitting TRBD2. In germline, CDR1 is SGHTA, CDR2 FQGTGA. The CDR3 is 16 amino acids. With V trimmed by 5 bases and J by 2 bases, 10 bases remained unmatched. The complete variable domain, with remaining parts taken from reference TRBV7-3 and TRBJ2-5, reads GAGVSQTPSNKVTEKGKYVELRCDPISGHTALYWYRQSLGQGPEFLIYFQGTGAADDSGLPNDRFFAVRPEGSVSTLKIQRTERGDSAVYLCASSGSGGAKQETQYFGPGTRLLVL.

This clone was counted a single time. The rearrangement joins TRBV5-6 to TRBJ1-2; tentative D call: TRBD1 (6 bases). Trimming took 4 bases from V and 5 from J, leaving 24 bases between them. Germline CDR1 SGHDT, CDR2 YYEEEE. The CDR3 length is 17 residues. The CDR3 DNA sequence: TGTGCCAGCAGCAGATCCGGGACACCCCTTTCTGGTTATGGCTACACCTTC. This codes for CASSRSGTPLSGYGYTF.

The chain is built from TRBV19 and TRBJ1-4, with TRBD1 matching over 10 bases. Germline V gene sequence: CDR1 LNHDA, CDR2 SQIVND (reference sequence). This CDR3 region has 17 residues. V trimming: 3 bases; J trimming: 5 bases; junction bases outside the gene matches: 9. CDR3 sequence: CASSMGQGQGENEKLFF. The DNA for the CDR3 is TGTGCCAGTAGTATGGGACAGGGGCAAGGTGAAAATGAAAAACTGTTTTTT.

V and J are TRBV19 and TRBJ1-6, with D possibly TRBD1 on 6 matching bases. Germline-derived CDR1 and CDR2 are LNHDA and SQIVND (reference sequence). The CDR3 sequence is 15 residues long. Trimming shortened V by 9 bases and J by 0 bases, and 12 bases separated the two germline ends. CDR3 sequence (DNA): TGTGCCAGCCAAGGGGGAGTCTCCTATAATTCACCCCTCCACTTT. As protein: CASQGGVSYNSPLHF.

The chain has TRBV19 and TRBJ1-4; the D gene is possibly TRBD1 (5 bases). Trimming took 7 bases from V and 0 from J, leaving 12 bases between them. The germline V gene has CDR1 LNHDA and CDR2 SQIVND (reference sequence). This CDR3 is 15 amino acids long. The CDR3 region is CASTDGAATNEKLFF. The CDR3 nucleotides are TGTGCCAGTACCGATGGGGCAGCAACTAATGAAAAACTGTTTTTT.

The chain has TRBV29-1 and TRBJ2-3, with TRBD2 as a possible D gene (6 bases). This CDR3 is built from 17 residues. V gave up 4 bases and J gave up 2 bases, with 22 bases separating them. Germline V CDR1 and CDR2: SQVTM, ANQGSEA. The CDR3 sequence is CSVVSEGKVGDTDTQYF. CDR3 DNA sequence: TGCAGCGTTGTGTCGGAGGGGAAAGTAGGGGACACAGATACGCAGTATTTT.

This clone was observed once. This sequence joins TRBV2 and TRBJ1-2; perhaps TRBD1 as D (5 bases). Germline CDR1 and CDR2: SNHLY and FYNNEI. V lost 6 bases and J 3 bases, leaving 8 bases between the germline ends. The CDR3 is 12 residues long. The CDR3 sequence is CASRAGDYGYTF. The CDR3 DNA reads TGTGCCAGCAGGGCGGGGGACTATGGCTACACCTTC.

V gene TRBV6-5 combines with J gene TRBJ2-5; D may correspond to TRBD1 or TRBD2 (5 bases each). The J call is doubtful: the DNA matches TRBJ2-7 better. This CDR3 spans 15 amino acids. From germline, CDR1 is MNHEY and CDR2 SVGAGI. This chain's CDR3 is CASSYSFGGSYEQYF. The CDR3 DNA reads TGTGCCAGCAGTTACTCGTTTGGGGGCTCCTACGAGCAGTACTTC.

The chain is built from TRBV6-5 and TRBJ2-4, with D perhaps matching TRBD1 (6 bases). The CDR3 contains 14 residues. V dropped 2 bases and J dropped 5 bases, with 10 bases sitting between them. Germline loops: CDR1 MNHEY, CDR2 SVGAGI. The CDR3 region has the DNA TGTGCCAGCAGTTACACGAGGACAGAAAACATTCAGTACTTC. It encodes CASSYTRTENIQYF.

The V and J genes are TRBV19 and TRBJ1-2; 7 bases match TRBD1. V gave up 4 bases and J gave up 7 bases; unmatched junction bases: 15. Looked up from germline, CDR1 is LNHDA and CDR2 is SQIVND (reference sequence). The CDR3 covers 16 residues. CDR3 DNA: TGTGCCAGTAGTACTTCCGGGACAGCCACCTGGCGTGGCTACACCTTC. Protein product: CASSTSGTATWRGYTF.

The genes are TRBV7-2 and TRBJ2-3; TRBD2 matches at 12 bases. V lost 1 base, J lost 1 base, and 6 bases stayed unmatched. The CDR3 length is 18 residues. Germline CDR1 SGHTA, CDR2 FQGNSA. This CDR3 reads CASSLVLAGGRGTDTQYF. DNA for the CDR3: TGTGCCAGCAGCTTAGTTCTAGCGGGGGGGCGCGGCACAGATACGCAGTATTTT.

The chain carries TRBV30 and TRBJ2-5; 10 nucleotides agree with TRBD1. The tail of the sequence fits TRBJ2-7 better, so the J call may be wrong. The CDR3 spans 14 residues. Germline CDR1 GTSNPN, CDR2 SVGIG (reference sequence). The CDR3 coding sequence is TGTGCCTGGAGCACCGGGACAGGGGACTACGAGCAGTACTTC. The encoded protein is CAWSTGTGDYEQYF.

CDR3 coding DNA: TGTGCCATCAGTGAGTCGACGTGGGGCGGCTCACCCCTCCACTTT. Translating gives CAISESTWGGSPLHF. This rearrangement joins TRBV10-3 to TRBJ1-6, with a tentative D call TRBD1 (5 bases). The V gene lost 0 bases and the J gene lost 10 bases, with 13 bases spanning the gap. The CDR3 has 15 amino acids. Germline lookup yields CDR1 ENHRY and CDR2 SYGVKD.

The J gene is TRBJ2-1, the V gene TRBV21-1; TRBD2 is the table's D call, not checked against the DNA. TRBV21-1 is marked as a pseudogene. The CDR3 runs to 18 residues. DNA for the CDR3: TGTGCCAGCAGCTCCCGGTTTCTACTAGCGGGGACTTACAATGAGCAGTTCTTC. Translation: CASSSRFLLAGTYNEQFF.